This paragraph reports one T cell receptor beta chain. The data belong to a study of blood T cell repertoires in COVID-19. Study overall: Samples came from the United States, Italy and Spain, spanning acute and convalescent COVID-19. From T cells, B-cell-depleted T cells, or PBMCs came the material, which was cDNA or gDNA.

In the original analysis: The authors estimated nucleated cell counts from reference gene primer amplification. TCRdb's copy holds only in-frame clones and misses some; the assay was immunoSEQ multiplex PCR. For V, J and clone size, that table is used; D and trimming come from the DNA. The data contain tens of thousands of clones, about 88% of them singletons. The CDR3 contains 13 residues. V was trimmed by 4 bases and J by 5 bases, leaving 12 bases between them. Per germline, CDR1 SGHKS and CDR2 YYEKEE (reference sequence). The sequence was obtained from a man aged 70-80 years with active COVID-19. Material: peripheral blood. The chain combines TRBV5-5 with TRBJ2-5, with no clear D. In DNA form, the CDR3 reads TGTGCCAGCAGCCCGGGTAATGGGGAGACCCAGTACTTC. It yields the protein CASSPGNGETQYF.